A single sample gave rise to the 31 T cell receptor beta chains below, sequenced in a study of T cell clonality in common variable immunodeficiency. Measured with immunoSEQ multiplex PCR; TCRdb has only the in-frame clones, and not every one. The specimen has about 74,000 clones, none found just once. The source material was peripheral blood mononuclear cells. Source of these receptors: a person between 18 and 75 years old in good health.

This clone has a count of ten or more. The read terminates 3 residues ahead of where the CDR3 ends, so the germline J gene completes it. The chain recombines TRBV4-2 with TRBJ2-1, with a weak D call TRBD2 (5 bases). This CDR3 region has 14 residues. Germline loops: CDR1 LGHNA, CDR2 YNFKEQ. The germline V and J ends were trimmed by 0 bases and 8 bases, with 11 bases remaining between them. CDR3 sequence: CASSQDRGVDEQFF. The DNA read from the CDR3 is TGTGCCAGCAGCCAAGATCGGGGAGTCGATGAG.

This clone occurred many times. CDR3 DNA (partial): TGTGCCAGTAGGGGAGGGACACACCAAGAGACC. Translated, it gives CASRGGTHQET. The complete CDR3 protein is CASRGGTHQETQYF. The chain recombines TRBV19 with TRBJ2-5; D is possibly TRBD2 (7 bases). The read falls 3 residues short of the CDR3 end, and the missing part is taken from the germline J gene. Germline CDR1 LNHDA, CDR2 SQIVND (reference sequence). The V and J ends lost 6 bases and 0 bases respectively, with 11 bases between them. This CDR3 has 14 residues.

The sample holds many counts of this clone. The read gets to within 3 residues of the CDR3 end, and the germline J gene fills in the rest. The chain carries TRBV20-1 and TRBJ2-3; 9 bases are a match to TRBD2. The V segment lost 4 bases and the J segment 6 bases; nucleotides outside the gene matches: 8. The V gene's germline CDR1 is DFQATT and CDR2 SNEGSKA (reference sequence). CDR3 length: 14 amino acids. This CDR3 is CSAMRLAATDTQYF. The part of the CDR3 DNA that was read is TGCAGTGCTATGAGACTAGCGGCAACGGATACG.

This clone was seen more than once but under ten times. Read sequence stops 3 residues before the CDR3 end, and the germline J gene provides the missing end. V gene TRBV25-1 combines with J gene TRBJ2-3; 7 positions agree with TRBD2. The CDR3 has 16 residues. V dropped 4 bases and J dropped 2; count of bases not matched to a gene: 9. Looked up from germline, CDR1 is MGHDK and CDR2 is SYGVNS. Partial CDR3 DNA: TGTGCCAGCAGTGGGACGGCTAGCGGATACACAGATACG. Protein product: CASSGTASGYTDT. The entire CDR3 sequence reads CASSGTASGYTDTQYF.

This clone was seen many times. Read sequence stops 3 residues before the CDR3 end, and the germline J gene provides the missing end. The chain couples TRBV20-1 to TRBJ2-2, with D possibly matching TRBD2 (5 bases). The germline V gene encodes CDR1 DFQATT and CDR2 SNEGSKA (reference sequence). The CDR3 contains 15 residues. Trimming took 5 bases from V and 7 from J, leaving 20 bases between them. CDR3 residues: CSASGPLGSGGELFF. CDR3 bases read: TGCAGTGCTTCCGGCCCCCTGGGCAGCGGCGGGGAG.

This clone was seen many times. The read ends 3 residues before the CDR3 terminus; that terminus is restored from the germline J gene. This chain uses TRBV9 with TRBJ2-3; maybe TRBD1 (5 bases). The germline V gene encodes CDR1 SGDLS and CDR2 YYNGEE. Trimming took 1 base from V and 3 from J, leaving 12 bases between them. This CDR3 is built from 15 residues. Partial CDR3 DNA: TGTGCCAGCAGCGTAAGGGTAGGGGAAACAGATACG. It translates to CASSVRVGETDT. The whole CDR3 sequence reads CASSVRVGETDTQYF.

This clone appeared many times. Read sequence stops 3 residues before the CDR3 end, and the germline J gene provides the missing end. The V call is TRBV4-1, the J call TRBJ1-4; D is undetermined. The CDR3 is 16 amino acids. V dropped 3 bases and J dropped 4 bases, with 15 bases sitting between them. CDR1 and CDR2 from the germline V gene are MGHRA and YSYEKL. CDR3 amino acids: CASSHSTHGGNEKLFF. The part of the CDR3 DNA that was read is TGCGCCAGCAGCCATTCCACCCACGGCGGTAATGAAAAA.

Ten or more counts support this clone. The read ends 3 residues before the CDR3 terminus; that terminus is restored from the germline J gene. V usage is TRBV5-1 and J usage is TRBJ2-3, with 15 nucleotides matching TRBD2. After removal of 4 bases from V and 4 bases from J, the junction contained 7 bases not matched to a gene. This CDR3 has 17 amino acids. Germline V gene sequence: CDR1 SGHRS, CDR2 YFSETQ. CDR3 amino acids: CASSHGTSGRIADTQYF. CDR3 DNA, as far as it was read: TGCGCCAGCAGCCATGGGACTAGCGGGAGGATCGCAGATACG.

Ten or more counts support this clone. The read terminates 3 residues ahead of where the CDR3 ends, so the germline J gene completes it. The chain is built from TRBV19 and TRBJ2-2, with a weak D call TRBD2 (5 bases). The V gene's germline CDR1 is LNHDA and CDR2 SQIVND (reference sequence). Trimming left V 1 base short and J 5 bases short, with 14 bases between. There are 16 residues in the CDR3. CDR3: CASSIGTPVVTGELFF. The sequenced CDR3 bases are TGTGCCAGTAGTATAGGGACTCCGGTGGTGACCGGGGAG.

This clone showed up many times. The germline gene is not matched at one end of the junction; a read error may be the cause. The CDR3 end is not reached by the read, which stops 3 residues before it; the germline J gene fills it in. V is TRBV4-2 and J is TRBJ2-5; the match to TRBD2 covers 12 bases. This CDR3 spans 20 amino acids. Germline CDR1 reads LGHNA; CDR2 reads YNFKEQ. The CDR3 DNA, read in part, is TGTGCCAGCACCCAACGGCCGGCCGAACTAGCGGGAGGCTTCCAAGAGACC. Residues: CASTQRPAELAGGFQET. The CDR3 reads in full as CASTQRPAELAGGFQETQYF.

This clone has ten or more counts. The CDR3 loop is CASSLEGVGIETQYF. The DNA read from the CDR3 is TGTGCCAGCAGCTTAGAGGGGGTCGGCATTGAGACC. The chain couples TRBV7-9 to TRBJ2-5, with D possibly being TRBD1 (6 bases). The read ends 3 residues early relative to the CDR3; the germline J gene fills the gap. V was trimmed by 1 base and J by 5 bases, leaving 14 bases between them. CDR3 length equals 15 residues. Germline V gives CDR1 SEHNR, CDR2 FQNEAQ (reference sequence).

This clone was found many times. The CDR3 is cut off 3 residues early in the read; its end comes from the germline J gene. The chain joins TRBV20-1 to TRBJ2-7, with D possibly being TRBD1 (6 bases). Germline loops: CDR1 DFQATT, CDR2 SNEGSKA (reference sequence). This CDR3 region has 13 residues. Trimming removed 3 bases at V and 0 bases at J, with 9 bases between. The CDR3 is CSASNRDSYEQYF. The CDR3 DNA, read in part, is TGCAGTGCTAGTAACAGGGACTCCTACGAG.

Ten or more counts support this clone. The read is 3 residues too short to cover the CDR3 end, so that end is filled in from the germline J gene. The chain uses TRBV5-4 and TRBJ2-1, with TRBD2 matching 11 bases. Unmatched junction bases numbered 5, after V lost 2 bases and J lost 7 bases. Germline values: CDR1 SGHNT, CDR2 YYREEE (reference sequence). The CDR3 extends over 15 amino acids. This CDR3 is CASSLTSGRLNEQFF. The CDR3 bases that were read are TGTGCCAGCAGCTTAACTAGCGGGAGACTAAATGAG.

This clone was recorded many times. The observed sequence ends 3 residues before the CDR3 terminus, with the missing tail filled in from the germline J gene. The rearrangement uses TRBV7-9 and TRBJ2-3, with D possibly TRBD2 on 5 matching bases. The CDR3 contains 14 residues. The germline V gene encodes CDR1 SEHNR and CDR2 FQNEAQ (reference sequence). Trimming took off 5 bases at V and 2 bases at J, with 11 bases between the two ends. The part of the CDR3 DNA that was read is TGTGCCAGCAGCCCCCAGCGGCTCACAGATACG. Its protein product is CASSPQRLTDT. The CDR3 in its entirety is CASSPQRLTDTQYF.

The sample holds many counts of this clone. From the germline J gene comes the end of the CDR3, since the read stops 3 residues before it. The V and J genes are TRBV7-8 and TRBJ2-2; D may be TRBD2 (6 bases). The CDR3 is made up of 12 amino acids. V was cut by 10 bases and J by 7 bases, with 13 bases left in between. Germline CDR1 is SGHVS and CDR2 is FQNEAQ. The CDR3 reads CATAGLFGELFF. CDR3 bases read: TGTGCCACCGCAGGACTATTCGGGGAG.

This clone showed up many times. The read stops 3 residues short of the end of the CDR3; the missing end is completed from the germline J gene. The chain joins TRBV5-1 to TRBJ2-5; a weak D match, TRBD2 (5 bases). V lost 5 bases and J lost 3, with 11 bases in between. This CDR3 has 13 amino acids. Germline assignment: CDR1 SGHRS and CDR2 YFSETQ. CDR3 sequence reads: CASRLGRKETQYF. The CDR3 bases that were read are TGCGCCAGCAGACTAGGGCGGAAAGAGACC.

This clone appeared many times. The DNA ends 3 residues before the CDR3 does, and the rest of the CDR3 is filled in from the germline J gene. V gene TRBV20-1 combines with J gene TRBJ2-3; 7 nucleotides match TRBD2. Germline CDR1 DFQATT, CDR2 SNEGSKA (reference sequence). The length of the CDR3 is 14 residues. The CDR3 reads CSARDSAGVRAQYF. The DNA read from the CDR3 is TGCAGTGCTAGAGATTCGGCGGGAGTGAGGGCG.

The table lists this clone with a few counts. The read falls 3 residues short of the CDR3 end, and the missing part is taken from the germline J gene. This chain links TRBV25-1 with TRBJ2-3, with 7 positions matching TRBD2. Losses at the gene ends were 2 bases for V and 6 bases for J; bases not matched to a gene: 5. The CDR3 totals 14 residues. CDR1 and CDR2 (germline): MGHDK, SYGVNS. CDR3 DNA (partial): TGTGCCAGCAGTGAAACTGGCGGGAGTGATACG. Residues: CASSETGGSDT. The whole CDR3 reads CASSETGGSDTQYF.

This clone was detected only a few times. From the germline J gene comes the end of the CDR3, since the read stops 3 residues before it. The chain carries TRBV7-8 and TRBJ2-2; D possibly corresponds to TRBD1 (5 bases). Germline V gene sequence: CDR1 SGHVS, CDR2 FQNEAQ. The CDR3 totals 18 residues. Trimming removed 3 bases at V and 0 bases at J, with 17 bases between. Here the CDR3 reads CASSFALLLGANTGELFF. The CDR3 bases that were read are TGTGCCAGCAGCTTCGCTCTTTTGTTAGGGGCGAACACCGGGGAG.

This clone was recorded many times. The CDR3 extends 3 residues past the end of the read, so its final part is completed from the germline J gene. The chain employs TRBV19 and TRBJ1-5, with D unresolved. This CDR3 region has 16 residues. Germline V lookup: CDR1 LNHDA, CDR2 SQIVND (reference sequence). Trimming shortened V by 1 base and J by 0 bases, and 10 bases separated the two germline ends. The CDR3 reads CASSIGGHTSNQPQHF. The sequenced CDR3 bases are TGTGCCAGTAGTATAGGAGGGCATACTAGCAATCAGCCC.

This clone appeared many times. Read coverage stops 3 residues before the CDR3 terminus; the germline J gene supplies the remainder. V usage is TRBV19 and J usage is TRBJ1-5; 8 bases are a match to TRBD1. The germline CDR1 and CDR2 sequences are LNHDA and SQIVND (reference sequence). CDR3 length equals 16 residues. Trimming at V came to 4 bases and at J to 6 bases, leaving 11 bases not matched to a gene. The CDR3 loop is CASSTPGGQGAQPQHF. The CDR3 DNA, read in part, is TGTGCCAGTAGTACCCCAGGGGGCCAGGGGGCTCAGCCC.

This clone has at least ten counts. Partial CDR3 DNA: TGTGCCAGCAGCCTCCTAGCCGAAGCCGGGGAG. It translates to CASSLLAEAGE. The CDR3 in full is CASSLLAEAGELFF. The chain recombines TRBV14 with TRBJ2-2; the D gene is possibly TRBD2 (5 bases). The observed sequence ends 3 residues before the CDR3 terminus, with the missing tail filled in from the germline J gene. The V end lost 4 bases, the J end lost 6 bases, and 12 bases lay between the germline ends. The CDR3 spans 14 residues. Germline V gives CDR1 SGHDN, CDR2 FVKESK.

This clone was detected ten times or more. The CDR3 end is not reached by the read, which stops 3 residues before it; the germline J gene fills it in. This chain links TRBV6-4 with TRBJ2-1, with 15 bases that match TRBD2. Germline CDR1 is MRHNA and CDR2 is SNTAGT. Unmatched junction bases numbered 5, after V lost 4 bases and J lost 7 bases. This CDR3 is 16 amino acids long. The part of the CDR3 DNA that was read is TGTGCCAGCAGTGCCCCAGGACTAGCGGGAGGGAATGAG. This encodes CASSAPGLAGGNE. The CDR3 in full is CASSAPGLAGGNEQFF.

This clone came up many times. The CDR3 end lies 3 residues beyond the end of the read and is filled in from the germline J gene. The rearrangement joins TRBV20-1 to TRBJ1-1, with D possibly TRBD1 on 6 matching bases. The CDR3 has 13 residues. Trimming left V 6 bases short and J 4 bases short, with 15 bases between. Germline V gene data show CDR1 as DFQATT and CDR2 as SNEGSKA (reference sequence). The sequenced CDR3 bases are TGCAGTGCGCCCAGCGGGGGGGCCACTGAA. Amino acid sequence: CSAPSGGATE. The CDR3 in its entirety is CSAPSGGATEAFF.

This clone was seen repeatedly, ten times or more. The read stops 3 residues short of the end of the CDR3; the missing end is completed from the germline J gene. The gene calls are TRBV6-2 or TRBV6-3 and TRBJ1-5; perhaps TRBD1 as D (6 bases). The CDR3 is 15 residues long. Germline CDR1 MNHEY, CDR2 SVGEGT. Trimming shortened V by 3 bases and J by 6 bases, and 15 bases separated the two germline ends. CDR3 bases read: TGTGCCAGCAGTTATGAGGGGGGGCCAAGTCAGCCC. Amino acids: CASSYEGGPSQP. The whole CDR3 reads CASSYEGGPSQPQHF.

Comments on this clone: The read gets to within 3 residues of the CDR3 end, and the germline J gene fills in the rest. This chain connects TRBV11-1 to TRBJ2-1; 7 bases map to TRBD1. J gave up 1 base and V 3 bases, and 0 bases lay outside the gene matches. The CDR3 is 14 amino acids. In germline, CDR1 is SGHAT, CDR2 FQDESV (reference sequence). CDR3 sequence: CASSLGQSYNEQFF. CDR3 bases read: TGTGCCAGCAGCTTGGGACAGTCCTACAATGAG.

This clone was observed many times. The missing CDR3 end, 3 residues past where the read stops, is filled in from the germline J gene. V is TRBV2 and J is TRBJ1-1; D perhaps matches TRBD1 (6 bases). Germline loops: CDR1 SNHLY, CDR2 FYNNEI. Trimming took 8 bases from V and 5 from J, leaving 12 bases between them. CDR3 size: 12 residues. The sequenced part of the CDR3 DNA is TGTGCCAGCTCCCAGGGGCGGACTGAA. Translation gives CASSQGRTE. The CDR3 as a whole reads CASSQGRTEAFF. Together with reference TRBV2 and TRBJ1-1, the CDR3 gives the full variable domain: EPEVTQTPSHQVTQMGQEVILRCVPISNHLYFYWYRQILGQKVEFLVSFYNNEISEKSEIFDDQFSVERPDGSNFTLKIRSTKLEDSAMYFCASSQGRTEAFFGQGTRLTVV.

This clone was seen ten or more times. Read data end 3 residues before the CDR3 end; the end is taken from the germline J gene. This chain joins TRBV7-3 and TRBJ2-1; possible D gene TRBD2, 5 bases. The V gene's germline CDR1 is SGHTA and CDR2 FQGTGA. This CDR3 comprises 15 residues. V lost 1 base and J lost 7, with 14 bases in between. CDR3 bases read: TGTGCCAGCAGCTTAAATGGCCCGGGGATGAATGAG. Translating gives CASSLNGPGMNE. The whole CDR3 is CASSLNGPGMNEQFF. Looking up the rest from reference TRBV7-3 and TRBJ2-1 gives the full variable domain: GAGVSQTPSNKVTEKGKYVELRCDPISGHTALYWYRQSLGQGPEFLIYFQGTGAADDSGLPNDRFFAVRPEGSVSTLKIQRTERGDSAVYLCASSLNGPGMNEQFFGPGTRLTVL.

There are many counts of this clone. Sequencing ends 3 residues short of the CDR3 end; the germline J gene provides the rest. The rearrangement links TRBV2 to TRBJ2-5, with TRBD2 identical over 12 bases. Trimming at V came to 2 bases and at J to 3 bases, leaving 7 bases not matched to a gene. CDR3 length: 17 amino acids. Germline V gene lookup returns CDR1 SNHLY and CDR2 FYNNEI. CDR3 sequence reads: CASSELTSGRGEETQYF. The sequenced part of the CDR3 DNA is TGTGCCAGCAGTGAATTGACTAGCGGGAGAGGTGAAGAGACC.

This clone was seen at least ten times. The read finishes 3 residues shy of the CDR3 end, and the germline J gene is used to complete it. The gene calls are TRBV5-4 and TRBJ2-5; TRBD1 is a possible D gene (6 bases). V was cut by 3 bases and J by 4 bases, with 19 bases left in between. The V gene's germline CDR1 is SGHNT and CDR2 YYREEE (reference sequence). The CDR3 is 16 amino acids. CDR3 bases read: TGTGCCAGCAGCTCCCCTCGACAGGTAGCTGTAGAGACC. It is translated as CASSSPRQVAVET. The full CDR3 protein is CASSSPRQVAVETQYF.

Many counts were recorded for this clone. The CDR3 end is not reached by the read, which stops 3 residues before it; the germline J gene fills it in. V usage is TRBV19 and J usage is TRBJ1-6; 7 nucleotides match TRBD1. The CDR3 runs 13 residues. Germline CDR1 is LNHDA and CDR2 is SQIVND (reference sequence). V dropped 10 bases and J dropped 10; count of bases not matched to a gene: 10. The CDR3 spells CATMTGTGSPLHF. Partial CDR3 DNA: TGTGCCACAATGACAGGGACGGGCTCACCC.